The 5 T cell receptor beta chains presented below share a single source sample, sequenced in a study of cytomegalovirus exposure and HLA in healthy donors (dated by TCRdb to between 2016 and 2019). The protocol used for the library was the immunoSEQ multiplex PCR assay. The multiplex PCR relied on a mix of 60 forward primers for TCR Vbeta segments and 13 reverse primers for TCR Jbeta segments. TCRdb took this table from immuneACCESS and kept in-frame rearrangements with V and J called. Such tables lack part of the clones; where checked against another copy, unresolved V genes explain under half of the gap, and the rest is unexplained. For this sample the table gives roughly 140,000 clones, of which approximately 80% were detected only once. The ten most abundant clones make up about 2.2% of the sample. Sample: PBMCs. All receptors derive from a young woman in good health and CMV-seropositive.

The chain employs TRBV6-1 and TRBJ2-7; TRBD2 might be the D (5 bases). The V gene lost 5 bases and the J gene lost 3 bases, with 14 bases spanning the gap. The CDR3 extends over 14 amino acids. Germline CDR1 MNHNS, CDR2 SASEGT. The CDR3 is CASSPPGKLYEQYF. Here the CDR3 DNA reads TGTGCCAGCAGTCCGCCGGGAAAACTCTACGAGCAGTACTTC.

This clone was observed a handful of times. This rearrangement joins TRBV5-1 to TRBJ2-5, with 7 bases aligning to TRBD1. The tail of the sequence fits TRBJ2-7 better, so the J call may be wrong. CDR1 is SGHRS and CDR2 is YFSETQ in the germline V gene. This CDR3 comprises 15 residues. CDR3 DNA sequence: TGCGCCAGCAGCTCCGCCCCGGGACAGACCTACGAGCAGTACTTC. Its protein product is CASSSAPGQTYEQYF.

The V and J genes are TRBV28 and TRBJ1-2; a weak D match, TRBD1 (6 bases). Looked up from germline, CDR1 is MDHEN and CDR2 is SYDVKM. V lost 6 bases and J lost 4, with 18 bases in between. The CDR3 runs to 15 residues. The CDR3 sequence is CASRPRKGEAYGYTF. DNA for the CDR3: TGTGCCAGCAGACCCAGAAAGGGGGAAGCCTATGGCTACACCTTC.

The rearrangement joins TRBV6-1 to TRBJ2-7; 8 bases match TRBD2. The CDR3 covers 12 residues. The germline gives CDR1 MNHNS, CDR2 SASEGT. V dropped 8 bases and J dropped 4; count of bases not matched to a gene: 4. The CDR3 sequence is CASRGGLYEQYF. Here the CDR3 DNA reads TGTGCCAGCCGGGGGGGACTTTACGAGCAGTACTTC.

V usage is TRBV7-9 and J usage is TRBJ2-2; 9 bases agree with TRBD1. V lost 5 bases, J lost 4 bases, and 5 bases stayed unmatched. The CDR3 has 15 residues. CDR1 SEHNR and CDR2 FQNEAQ come from the germline V gene (reference sequence). CDR3 in amino acids: CASSHRGRSTGELFF. The CDR3 nucleotides read TGTGCCAGCAGCCACAGGGGGCGGTCCACCGGGGAGCTGTTTTTT. Variable domain in full (rest from reference TRBV7-9 and TRBJ2-2): DTGVSQNPRHKITKRGQNVTFRCDPISEHNRLYWYRQTLGQGPEFLTYFQNEAQLEKSRLLSDRFSAERPKGSFSTLEIQRTEQGDSAMYLCASSHRGRSTGELFFGEGSRLTVL.